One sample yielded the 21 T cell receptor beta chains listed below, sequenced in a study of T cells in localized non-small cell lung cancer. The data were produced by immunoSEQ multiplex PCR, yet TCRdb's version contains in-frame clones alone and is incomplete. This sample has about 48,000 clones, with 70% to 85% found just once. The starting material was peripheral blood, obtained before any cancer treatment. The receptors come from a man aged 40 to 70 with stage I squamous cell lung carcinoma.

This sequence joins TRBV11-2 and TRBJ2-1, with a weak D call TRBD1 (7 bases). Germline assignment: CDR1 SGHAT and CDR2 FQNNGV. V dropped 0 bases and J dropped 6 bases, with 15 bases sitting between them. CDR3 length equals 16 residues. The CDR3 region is CASSLDYSGGLNEQFF. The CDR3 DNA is TGTGCCAGCAGCTTAGATTACTCAGGGGGGCTCAATGAGCAGTTCTTC. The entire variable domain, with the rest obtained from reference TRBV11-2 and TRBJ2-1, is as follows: EAGVAQSPRYKIIEKRQSVAFWCNPISGHATLYWYQQILGQGPKLLIQFQNNGVVDDSQLPKDRFSAERLKGVDSTLKIQPAKLEDSAVYLCASSLDYSGGLNEQFFGPGTRLTVL.

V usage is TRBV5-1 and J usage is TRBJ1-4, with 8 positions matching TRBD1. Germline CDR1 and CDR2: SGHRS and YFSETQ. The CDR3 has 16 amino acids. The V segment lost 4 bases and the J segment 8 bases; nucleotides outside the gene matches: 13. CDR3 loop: CASSLSVGQGLEKLFF. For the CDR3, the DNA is TGCGCCAGCAGCCTCTCTGTAGGACAGGGCTTGGAAAAACTGTTTTTT.

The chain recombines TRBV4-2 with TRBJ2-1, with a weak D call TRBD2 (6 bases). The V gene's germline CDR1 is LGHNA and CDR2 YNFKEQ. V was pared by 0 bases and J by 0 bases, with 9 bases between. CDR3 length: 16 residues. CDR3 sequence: CASSQDGGSSYNEQFF. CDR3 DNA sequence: TGTGCCAGCAGCCAAGATGGAGGGAGCTCCTACAATGAGCAGTTCTTC.

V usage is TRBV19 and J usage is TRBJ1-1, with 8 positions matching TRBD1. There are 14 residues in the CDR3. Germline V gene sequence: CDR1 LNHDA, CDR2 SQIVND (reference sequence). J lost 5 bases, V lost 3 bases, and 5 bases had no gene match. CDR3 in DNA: TGTGCCAGTAGTATGACAGGGGCGAGGACTGAAGCTTTCTTT. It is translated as CASSMTGARTEAFF. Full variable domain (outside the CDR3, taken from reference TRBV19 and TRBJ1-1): DGGITQSPKYLFRKEGQNVTLSCEQNLNHDAMYWYRQDPGQGLRLIYYSQIVNDFQKGDIAEGYSVSREKKESFPLTVTSAQKNPTAFYLCASSMTGARTEAFFGQGTRLTVV.

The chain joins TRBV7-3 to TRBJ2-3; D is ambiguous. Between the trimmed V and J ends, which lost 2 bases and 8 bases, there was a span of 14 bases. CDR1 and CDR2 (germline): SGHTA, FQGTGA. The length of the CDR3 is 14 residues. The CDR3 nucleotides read TGTGCCAGCAGCTTATCGTCAGCCCCCGGTACGCAGTATTTT. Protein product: CASSLSSAPGTQYF.

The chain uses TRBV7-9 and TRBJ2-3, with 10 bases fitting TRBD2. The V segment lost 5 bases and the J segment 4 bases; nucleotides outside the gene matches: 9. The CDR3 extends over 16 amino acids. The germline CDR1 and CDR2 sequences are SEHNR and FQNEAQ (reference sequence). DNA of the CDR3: TGTGCCAGCAGCCGTCAGCGGGGGGGCTTGGCAGATACGCAGTATTTT. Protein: CASSRQRGGLADTQYF.

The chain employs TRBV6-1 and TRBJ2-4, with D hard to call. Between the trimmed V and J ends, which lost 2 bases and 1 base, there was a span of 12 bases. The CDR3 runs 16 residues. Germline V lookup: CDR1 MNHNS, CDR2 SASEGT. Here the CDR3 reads CASSETSIGAKNIQYF. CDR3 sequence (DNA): TGTGCCAGCAGTGAAACGTCCATAGGGGCCAAAAACATTCAGTACTTC.

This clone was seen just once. This CDR3 is CASSEAYGQPQHF. The CDR3 DNA reads as TGTGCCAGCAGTGAAGCCTACGGCCAGCCCCAGCATTTT. The chain joins TRBV2 to TRBJ1-5; no clear D. The CDR3 extends over 13 amino acids. Germline CDR1 is SNHLY and CDR2 is FYNNEI. V was cut by 0 bases and J by 7 bases, with 7 bases left in between.

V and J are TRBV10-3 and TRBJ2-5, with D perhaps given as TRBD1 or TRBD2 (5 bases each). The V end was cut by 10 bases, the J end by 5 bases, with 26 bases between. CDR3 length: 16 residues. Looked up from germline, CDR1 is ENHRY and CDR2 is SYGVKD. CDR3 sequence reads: CATSSREGKGLETQYF. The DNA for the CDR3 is TGTGCCACCTCAAGTCGGGAAGGGAAGGGGTTGGAGACCCAGTACTTC.

The CDR3 nucleotides are TGTGCCAGCAGTTCCCAGGGACTAGCGGGGCCAGATACGCAGTATTTT. This sequence encodes CASSSQGLAGPDTQYF. The chain couples TRBV27 to TRBJ2-3; 13 bases are shared with TRBD2. This CDR3 has 16 residues. Trimming cost V 4 bases and J 4 bases; bases outside gene matches: 5. CDR1 is MNHEY and CDR2 is SMNVEV in the germline V gene (reference sequence).

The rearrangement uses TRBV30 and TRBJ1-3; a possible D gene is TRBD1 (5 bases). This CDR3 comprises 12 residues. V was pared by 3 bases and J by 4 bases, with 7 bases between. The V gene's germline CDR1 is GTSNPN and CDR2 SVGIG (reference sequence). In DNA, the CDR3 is TGTGCCTGGAGGACAGACGGAAACACCATATATTTT. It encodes CAWRTDGNTIYF.

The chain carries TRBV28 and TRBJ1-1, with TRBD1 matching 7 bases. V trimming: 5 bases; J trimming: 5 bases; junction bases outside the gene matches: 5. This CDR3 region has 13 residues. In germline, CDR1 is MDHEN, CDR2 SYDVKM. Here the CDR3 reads CASSLRGGTEAFF. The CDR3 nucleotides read TGTGCCAGCAGTCTCAGGGGGGGGACTGAAGCTTTCTTT.

CDR3 in amino acids: CASSEALRAEAFF. CDR3 nucleotide sequence: TGTGCCAGCAGTGAAGCGCTTCGAGCTGAAGCTTTCTTT. This chain links TRBV6-1 with TRBJ1-1; D not certain. Germline V gene sequence: CDR1 MNHNS, CDR2 SASEGT. This CDR3 spans 13 amino acids. V was cut by 0 bases and J by 6 bases, with 8 bases left in between.

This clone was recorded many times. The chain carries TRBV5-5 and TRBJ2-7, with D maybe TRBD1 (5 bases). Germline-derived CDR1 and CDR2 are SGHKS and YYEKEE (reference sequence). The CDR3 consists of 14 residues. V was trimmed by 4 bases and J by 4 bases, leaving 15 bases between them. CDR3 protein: CASSREFQGYEQYF. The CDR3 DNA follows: TGTGCCAGCAGCCGAGAATTTCAGGGTTACGAGCAGTACTTC.

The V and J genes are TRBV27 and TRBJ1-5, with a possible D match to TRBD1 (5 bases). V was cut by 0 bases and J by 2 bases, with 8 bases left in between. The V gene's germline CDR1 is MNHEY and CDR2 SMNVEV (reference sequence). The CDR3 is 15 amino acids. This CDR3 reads CASSLSGVGNQPQHF. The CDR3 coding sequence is TGTGCCAGCAGTTTATCAGGGGTGGGCAATCAGCCCCAGCATTTT.

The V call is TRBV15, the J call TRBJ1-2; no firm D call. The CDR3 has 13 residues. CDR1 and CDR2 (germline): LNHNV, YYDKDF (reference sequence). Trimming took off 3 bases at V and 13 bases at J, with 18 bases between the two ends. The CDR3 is CATSRDSNMGGTF. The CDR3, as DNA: TGTGCCACCAGCAGGGACTCGAACATGGGAGGCACCTTC.

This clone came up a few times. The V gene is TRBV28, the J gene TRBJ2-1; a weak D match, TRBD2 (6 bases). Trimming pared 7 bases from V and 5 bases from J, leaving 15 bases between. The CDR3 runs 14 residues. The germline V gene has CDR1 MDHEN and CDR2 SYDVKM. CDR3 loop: CASKRAGAHNEQFF. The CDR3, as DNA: TGTGCCAGCAAGCGGGCCGGGGCACACAATGAGCAGTTCTTC. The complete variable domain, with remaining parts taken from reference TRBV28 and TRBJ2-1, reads DVKVTQSSRYLVKRTGEKVFLECVQDMDHENMFWYRQDPGLGLRLIYFSYDVKMKEKGDIPEGYSVSREKKERFSLILESASTNQTSMYLCASKRAGAHNEQFFGPGTRLTVL.

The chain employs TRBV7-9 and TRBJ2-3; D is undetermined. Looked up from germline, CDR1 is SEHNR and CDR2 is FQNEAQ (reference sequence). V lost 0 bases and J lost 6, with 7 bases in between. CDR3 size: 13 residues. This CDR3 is CASSLAGVDTQYF. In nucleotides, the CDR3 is TGTGCCAGCAGCTTAGCAGGCGTGGATACGCAGTATTTT.

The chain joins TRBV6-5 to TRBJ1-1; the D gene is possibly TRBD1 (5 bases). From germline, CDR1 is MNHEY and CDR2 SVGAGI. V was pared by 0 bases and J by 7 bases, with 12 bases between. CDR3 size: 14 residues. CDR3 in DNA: TGTGCCAGCAGTTACTCGATAGGGGTTAATGAAGCTTTCTTT. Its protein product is CASSYSIGVNEAFF.

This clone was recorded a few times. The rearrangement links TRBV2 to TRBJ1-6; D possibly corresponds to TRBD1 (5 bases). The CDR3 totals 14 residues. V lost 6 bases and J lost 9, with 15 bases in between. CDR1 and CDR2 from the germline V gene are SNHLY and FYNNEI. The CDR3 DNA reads TGTGCCAGCAGAGTGGGACGGACGATTTCACCCCTCCACTTT. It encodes CASRVGRTISPLHF.

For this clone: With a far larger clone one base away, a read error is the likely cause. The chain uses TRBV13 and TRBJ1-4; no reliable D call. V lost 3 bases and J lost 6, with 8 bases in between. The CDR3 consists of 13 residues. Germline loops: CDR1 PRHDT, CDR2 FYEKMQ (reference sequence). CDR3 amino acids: CASSLVLDEKLFF. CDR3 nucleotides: TGTGCCAGCAGCTTGGTGTTGGATGAAAAACTGTTTTTT.